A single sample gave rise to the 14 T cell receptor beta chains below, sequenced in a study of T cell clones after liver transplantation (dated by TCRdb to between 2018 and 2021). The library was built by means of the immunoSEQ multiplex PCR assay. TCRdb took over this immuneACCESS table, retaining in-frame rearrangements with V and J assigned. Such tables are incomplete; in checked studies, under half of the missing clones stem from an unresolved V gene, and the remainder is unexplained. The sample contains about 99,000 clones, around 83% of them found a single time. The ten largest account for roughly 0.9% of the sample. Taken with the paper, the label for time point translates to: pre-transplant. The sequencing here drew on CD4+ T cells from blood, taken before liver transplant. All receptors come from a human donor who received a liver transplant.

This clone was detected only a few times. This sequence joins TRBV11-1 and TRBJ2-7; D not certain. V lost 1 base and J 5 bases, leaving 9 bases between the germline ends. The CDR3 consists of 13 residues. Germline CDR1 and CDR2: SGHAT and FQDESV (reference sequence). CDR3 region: CASSLDGVDEQYF. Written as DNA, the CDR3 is TGTGCCAGCAGCTTAGACGGAGTGGACGAGCAGTACTTC. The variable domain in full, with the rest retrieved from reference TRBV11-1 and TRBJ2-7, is EAEVAQSPRYKITEKSQAVAFWCDPISGHATLYWYRQILGQGPELLVQFQDESVVDDSQLPKDRFSAERLKGVDSTLKIQPAELGDSAMYLCASSLDGVDEQYFGPGTRLTVT.

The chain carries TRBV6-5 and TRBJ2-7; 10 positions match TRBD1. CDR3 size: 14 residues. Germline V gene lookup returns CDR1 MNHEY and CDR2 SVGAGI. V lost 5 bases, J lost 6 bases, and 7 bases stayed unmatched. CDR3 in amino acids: CASSPRQGAGEQYF. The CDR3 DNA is TGTGCCAGCAGTCCAAGACAGGGGGCGGGCGAGCAGTACTTC.

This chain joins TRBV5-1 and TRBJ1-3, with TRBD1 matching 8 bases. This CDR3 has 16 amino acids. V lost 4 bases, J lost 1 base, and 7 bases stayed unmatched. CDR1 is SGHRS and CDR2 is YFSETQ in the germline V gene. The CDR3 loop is CASSAYQGASGNTIYF. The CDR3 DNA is TGCGCCAGCAGCGCCTACCAGGGGGCTTCTGGAAACACCATATATTTT.

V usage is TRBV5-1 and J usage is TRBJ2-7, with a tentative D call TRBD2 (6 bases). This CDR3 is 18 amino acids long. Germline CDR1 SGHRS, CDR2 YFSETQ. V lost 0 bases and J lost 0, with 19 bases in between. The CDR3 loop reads CASSLEASGLARSYEQYF. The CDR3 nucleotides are TGCGCCAGCAGCTTGGAGGCCTCAGGGCTAGCGCGCTCCTACGAGCAGTACTTC.

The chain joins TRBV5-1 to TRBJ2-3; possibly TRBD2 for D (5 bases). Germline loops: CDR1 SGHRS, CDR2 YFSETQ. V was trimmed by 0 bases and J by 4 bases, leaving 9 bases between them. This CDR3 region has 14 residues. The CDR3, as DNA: TGCGCCAGCAGCTTGGGAGGGTTCCCAGATACGCAGTATTTT. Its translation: CASSLGGFPDTQYF.

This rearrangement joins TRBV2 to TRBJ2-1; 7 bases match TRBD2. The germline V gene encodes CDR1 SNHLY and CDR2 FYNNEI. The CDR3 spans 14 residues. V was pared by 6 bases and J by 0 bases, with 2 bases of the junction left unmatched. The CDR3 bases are TGTGCCAGCAGACTAGCGAGCTCCTACAATGAGCAGTTCTTC. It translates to CASRLASSYNEQFF.

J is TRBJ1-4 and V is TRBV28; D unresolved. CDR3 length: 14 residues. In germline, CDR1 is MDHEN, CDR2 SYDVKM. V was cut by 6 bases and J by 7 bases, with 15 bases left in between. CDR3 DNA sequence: TGTGCCAGCAGCCCTCCACCGGCCGGTGAAAAACTGTTTTTT. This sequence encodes CASSPPPAGEKLFF.

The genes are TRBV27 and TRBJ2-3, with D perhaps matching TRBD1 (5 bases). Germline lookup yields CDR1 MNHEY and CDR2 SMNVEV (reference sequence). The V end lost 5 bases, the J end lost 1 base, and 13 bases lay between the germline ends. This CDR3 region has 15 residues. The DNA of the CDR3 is TGTGCCAGCAGTCACCGACAGCTCCGCACAGATACGCAGTATTTT. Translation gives CASSHRQLRTDTQYF.

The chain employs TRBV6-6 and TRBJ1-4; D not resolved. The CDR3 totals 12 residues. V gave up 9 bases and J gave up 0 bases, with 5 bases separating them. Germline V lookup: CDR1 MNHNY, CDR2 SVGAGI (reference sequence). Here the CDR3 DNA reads TGTGCCAGTTCTCCAACTAATGAAAAACTGTTTTTT. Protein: CASSPTNEKLFF.

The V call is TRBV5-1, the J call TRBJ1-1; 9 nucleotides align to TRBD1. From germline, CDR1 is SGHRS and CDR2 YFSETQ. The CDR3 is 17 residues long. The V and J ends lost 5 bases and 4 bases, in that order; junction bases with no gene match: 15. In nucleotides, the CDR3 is TGCGCCAGCAGACCGGGACAGGGACCACTTGAGGTCACTGAAGCTTTCTTT. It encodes CASRPGQGPLEVTEAFF.

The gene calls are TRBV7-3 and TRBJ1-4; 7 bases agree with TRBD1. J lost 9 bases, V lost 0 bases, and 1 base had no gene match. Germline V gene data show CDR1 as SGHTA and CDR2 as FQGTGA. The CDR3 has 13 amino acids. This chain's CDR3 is CASSLTGGQKLFF. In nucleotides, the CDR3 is TGTGCCAGCAGCTTAACAGGGGGCCAAAAACTGTTTTTT.

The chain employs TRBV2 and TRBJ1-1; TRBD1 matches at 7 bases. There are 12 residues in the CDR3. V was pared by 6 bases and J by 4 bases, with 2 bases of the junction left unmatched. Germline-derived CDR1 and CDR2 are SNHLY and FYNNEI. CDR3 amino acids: CASSNRGTEAFF. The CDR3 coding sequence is TGTGCCAGCAGCAACAGGGGCACTGAAGCTTTCTTT. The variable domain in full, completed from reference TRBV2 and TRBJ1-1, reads EPEVTQTPSHQVTQMGQEVILRCVPISNHLYFYWYRQILGQKVEFLVSFYNNEISEKSEIFDDQFSVERPDGSNFTLKIRSTKLEDSAMYFCASSNRGTEAFFGQGTRLTVV.

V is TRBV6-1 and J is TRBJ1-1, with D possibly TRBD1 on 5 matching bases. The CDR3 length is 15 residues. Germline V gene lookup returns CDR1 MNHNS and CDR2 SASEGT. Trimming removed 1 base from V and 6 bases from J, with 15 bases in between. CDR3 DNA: TGTGCCAGCAGTGAAGGGGGCGCGGGGCGGGCTGAAGCTTTCTTT. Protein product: CASSEGGAGRAEAFF.

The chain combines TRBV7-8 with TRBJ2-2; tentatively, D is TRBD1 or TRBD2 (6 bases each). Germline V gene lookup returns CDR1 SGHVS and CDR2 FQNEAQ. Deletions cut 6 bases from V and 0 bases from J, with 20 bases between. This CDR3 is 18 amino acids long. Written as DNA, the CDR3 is TGTGCCAGCAGTGTTCTCAGGGGAGGAATAACGAACACCGGGGAGCTGTTTTTT. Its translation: CASSVLRGGITNTGELFF.